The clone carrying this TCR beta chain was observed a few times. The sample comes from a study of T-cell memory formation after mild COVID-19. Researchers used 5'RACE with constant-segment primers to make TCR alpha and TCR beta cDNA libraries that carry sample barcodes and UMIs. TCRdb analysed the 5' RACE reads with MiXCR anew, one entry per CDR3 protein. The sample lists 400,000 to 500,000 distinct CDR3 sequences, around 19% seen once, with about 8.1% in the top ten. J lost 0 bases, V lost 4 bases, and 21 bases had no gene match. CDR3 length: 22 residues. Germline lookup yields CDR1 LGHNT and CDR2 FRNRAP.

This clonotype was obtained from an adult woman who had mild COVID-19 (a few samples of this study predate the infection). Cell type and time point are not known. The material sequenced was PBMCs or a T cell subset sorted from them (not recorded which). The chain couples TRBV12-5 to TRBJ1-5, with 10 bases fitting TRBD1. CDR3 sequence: CASGSTPSIRDRGFYSNQPQHF. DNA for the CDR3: TGTGCTAGTGGTTCAACTCCCTCCATCCGGGACAGGGGCTTTTATAGCAATCAGCCCCAGCATTTT.